This T cell receptor beta chain was found in a study of Ad26.COV2.S vaccination and SARS-CoV-2 variants. Treatment noted: 15 to 20 received Ad26.COV2.S at low or high dose, single or two shots; about five received placebo; per-sample allocation not given. Day 63 after the first injection of vaccine or placebo was the sampling time. This clone was seen more than once but under ten times. Antigen specificity is unknown. Method: immunoSEQ multiplex PCR; TCRdb's copy keeps in-frame clones and lacks some. The table shows approximately 350,000 clones, with approximately 83% occurring only once. The CDR3 consists of 17 residues. Germline V gene sequence: CDR1 MGHRA, CDR2 YSYEKL. V was pared by 4 bases and J by 6 bases, with 22 bases between. Points from the study as a whole: Researchers reported similar non-spike TCR breadth in vaccine and placebo recipients.

The chain joins TRBV4-1 to TRBJ1-5, with D tentatively TRBD1 (5 bases). The sequenced sample was peripheral blood, obtained in a trial of Ad26.COV2.S vaccine versus placebo. This receptor was taken from a person aged 18-65 years who received the Ad26.COV2.S COVID-19 vaccine or a placebo. CDR3 DNA: TGCGCCAGCAGCCGAACGGGCAGGGAACGGGGCAGTCAGCCCCAGCATTTT. Amino acids: CASSRTGRERGSQPQHF.